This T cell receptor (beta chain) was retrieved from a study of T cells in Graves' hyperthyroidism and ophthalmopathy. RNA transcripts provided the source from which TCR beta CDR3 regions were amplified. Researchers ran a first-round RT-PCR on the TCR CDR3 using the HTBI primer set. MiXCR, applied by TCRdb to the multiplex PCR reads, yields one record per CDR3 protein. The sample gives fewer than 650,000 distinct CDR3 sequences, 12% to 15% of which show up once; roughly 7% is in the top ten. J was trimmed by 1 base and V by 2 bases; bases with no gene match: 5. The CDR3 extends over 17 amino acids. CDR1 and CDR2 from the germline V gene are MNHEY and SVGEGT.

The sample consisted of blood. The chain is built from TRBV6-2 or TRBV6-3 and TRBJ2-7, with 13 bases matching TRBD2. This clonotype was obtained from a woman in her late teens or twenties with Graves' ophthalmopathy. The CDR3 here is CASSYDGTSGASYEQYF. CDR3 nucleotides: TGTGCCAGCAGTTACGACGGGACTAGCGGGGCGTCCTACGAGCAGTACTTC.